A single sample gave rise to the 32 T cell receptor beta chains below, sequenced in a study of T cell responses to AZD1222 COVID-19 vaccine. Method: immunoSEQ multiplex PCR; TCRdb's copy keeps in-frame clones and lacks some. The table records roughly 150,000 clones, around 89% of them present only once. The sample consisted of peripheral blood, taken on day 0 of AZD1222 vaccination. The source is an adult in good health.

The chain has TRBV20-1 and TRBJ2-1; D possibly corresponds to TRBD1 (5 bases). The CDR3 covers 11 residues. Germline CDR1 and CDR2: DFQATT and SNEGSKA (reference sequence). The ends were cut back, 2 bases at V and 9 bases at J, with 8 bases in the middle. The CDR3 bases are TGCAGTGCTAGACAGGGTGGTGAGCAGTTCTTC. Amino acid sequence: CSARQGGEQFF.

This chain joins TRBV5-5 and TRBJ1-5; no clear D. CDR1 is SGHKS, CDR2 YYEKEE, per germline (reference sequence). V was trimmed by 4 bases and J by 2 bases, leaving 4 bases between them. The CDR3 contains 12 residues. The CDR3 nucleotides read TGTGCCAGCAGCAGGGGCAATCAGCCCCAGCATTTT. This codes for CASSRGNQPQHF.

The rearrangement uses TRBV7-2 and TRBJ2-7, with 7 bases fitting TRBD2. V dropped 5 bases and J dropped 6; count of bases not matched to a gene: 13. The V gene's germline CDR1 is SGHTA and CDR2 FQGNSA. The CDR3 extends over 15 amino acids. The chain's CDR3 is CASSLLAAGAGEQYF. CDR3 DNA sequence: TGTGCCAGCAGCCTCCTAGCCGCGGGAGCGGGCGAGCAGTACTTC.

CDR3 sequence reads: CASSSDREPYEQYF. CDR3 in DNA: TGTGCCAGCAGTTCTGACAGGGAACCCTACGAGCAGTACTTC. This chain connects TRBV6-4 to TRBJ2-7; the match to TRBD1 covers 7 bases. J lost 2 bases, V lost 5 bases, and 6 bases had no gene match. There are 14 residues in the CDR3. Per the germline V gene, CDR1 is MRHNA and CDR2 is SNTAGT.

CDR3 DNA sequence: TGTGCCAGCACCTCGACCGACTTAGCCAAAAACATTCAGTACTTC. Protein: CASTSTDLAKNIQYF. J is TRBJ2-4 and V is TRBV6-6; D is uncertain. Deletions cut 7 bases from V and 0 bases from J, with 13 bases between. The V gene's germline CDR1 is MNHNY and CDR2 SVGAGI (reference sequence). This CDR3 has 15 amino acids.

This chain uses TRBV18 with TRBJ1-5, with no clear D. The CDR3 runs to 17 residues. V was shortened by 2 bases and J by 0 bases, with 14 bases between the two germline ends. Germline CDR1 is KGHSH and CDR2 is LQKENI. The chain's CDR3 is CASSPSGGDYSNQPQHF. CDR3 nucleotides: TGTGCCAGCTCACCAAGTGGAGGAGACTATAGCAATCAGCCCCAGCATTTT. The entire variable domain, with the rest obtained from reference TRBV18 and TRBJ1-5, is as follows: NAGVMQNPRHLVRRRGQEARLRCSPMKGHSHVYWYRQLPEEGLKFMVYLQKENIIDESGMPKERFSAEFPKEGPSILRIQQVVRGDSAAYFCASSPSGGDYSNQPQHFGDGTRLSIL.

The chain uses TRBV3-1 (or the pseudogene TRBV3-2) and TRBJ2-6; weak D call: TRBD2 (5 bases). V lost 3 bases and J lost 2, with 11 bases in between. CDR1 and CDR2 from the germline V gene are LGHDT and YNNKEL (reference sequence). The CDR3 extends over 16 amino acids. The CDR3 DNA is TGTGCCAGCAGCCAGGATATCGGGGCTGGGGCCAACGTCCTGACTTTC. Translating gives CASSQDIGAGANVLTF.

The chain links TRBV5-6 to TRBJ2-1, with TRBD2 matching 8 bases. Trimming took 3 bases from V and 7 from J; bases not matched to a gene: 9. The CDR3 is 15 amino acids. In germline, CDR1 is SGHDT, CDR2 YYEEEE. CDR3: CASSSRVAGSNEQFF. Written as DNA, the CDR3 is TGTGCCAGCAGCTCGCGTGTAGCGGGAAGTAATGAGCAGTTCTTC.

The chain uses TRBV30 and TRBJ1-6; D is perhaps TRBD1 (6 bases). Germline V lookup: CDR1 GTSNPN, CDR2 SVGIG (reference sequence). The CDR3 consists of 14 residues. Trimming removed 7 bases at V and 3 bases at J, with 13 bases between. The CDR3 DNA sequence: TGTGCCTTGGAGGGGGGAGGCTATAATTCACCCCTCCACTTT. Its protein is CALEGGGYNSPLHF.

V usage is TRBV7-2 and J usage is TRBJ2-2; unclear D gene. V lost 1 base and J lost 1, with 4 bases in between. The CDR3 runs to 14 residues. Looked up from germline, CDR1 is SGHTA and CDR2 is FQGNSA. The CDR3 DNA is TGTGCCAGCAGCTTAGAGGGGAACACCGGGGAGCTGTTTTTT. It encodes CASSLEGNTGELFF.

The chain recombines TRBV5-4 with TRBJ1-1, with 8 bases identical to TRBD1. Germline values: CDR1 SGHNT, CDR2 YYREEE (reference sequence). The CDR3 totals 12 residues. J lost 9 bases, V lost 4 bases, and 5 bases had no gene match. The CDR3 spells CASSAGTGQAFF. The CDR3 region has the DNA TGTGCCAGCAGCGCCGGGACAGGACAAGCTTTCTTT.

The chain is built from TRBV21-1 and TRBJ1-2; the table's D call, TRBD1, was not checked against the DNA. TRBV21-1 constitutes a pseudogene. The CDR3 loop spans 16 amino acids. The CDR3 region has the DNA TGTGCCAGCAGCAAAAAAGGGGGCGAGGGGGATCGTGGCTACACCTTC. The encoded protein is CASSKKGGEGDRGYTF.

The chain joins TRBV6-5 to TRBJ1-5, with D possibly TRBD1 on 5 matching bases. V lost 5 bases to trimming and J lost 4 bases, with 12 bases between them. CDR1 is MNHEY and CDR2 is SVGAGI in the germline V gene. The CDR3 length is 14 residues. The DNA for the CDR3 is TGTGCCAGCAGTATGCAGGGACGGAATCAGCCCCAGCATTTT. Its protein product is CASSMQGRNQPQHF.

The chain uses TRBV12-3 or TRBV12-4 and TRBJ1-5; tentatively, D is TRBD1 (5 bases). The CDR3 is 13 residues long. Trimming removed 7 bases at V and 6 bases at J, with 13 bases between. CDR3 protein: CASTDGGGQPQHF. CDR3 sequence (DNA): TGTGCCAGCACGGATGGGGGGGGTCAGCCCCAGCATTTT.

The chain carries TRBV5-4 and TRBJ2-1; 14 nucleotides align to TRBD2. The CDR3 has 14 residues. The germline CDR1 and CDR2 sequences are SGHNT and YYREEE (reference sequence). The V gene end was trimmed by 2 bases and the J gene end by 16 bases; junction bases not matched to a gene: 8. The CDR3 protein is CASSLGTSGSRGFF. CDR3 nucleotides: TGTGCCAGCAGCTTAGGGACTAGCGGGAGCCGCGGTTTCTTC.

The V gene is TRBV7-2, the J gene TRBJ1-5; unclear D gene. The CDR3 covers 12 residues. In germline, CDR1 is SGHTA, CDR2 FQGNSA. V lost 4 bases and J lost 10, with 11 bases in between. CDR3 loop: CASSSSGRPQHF. The CDR3 DNA is TGTGCCAGCAGCTCATCGGGCAGACCCCAGCATTTT.

The CDR3 protein is CASSSQGGAMTDTQYF. The CDR3 DNA follows: TGTGCCAGCAGCTCCCAGGGGGGGGCCATGACAGATACGCAGTATTTT. V is TRBV13 and J is TRBJ2-3, with D tentatively TRBD1 or TRBD2 (7 bases each). The germline V gene encodes CDR1 PRHDT and CDR2 FYEKMQ (reference sequence). Trimming cost V 4 bases and J 3 bases, with 17 bases left between them. CDR3 length: 16 amino acids.

The genes are TRBV9 and TRBJ1-1; tentatively, D is TRBD1 (6 bases). The CDR3 is made up of 13 amino acids. The germline gives CDR1 SGDLS, CDR2 YYNGEE. The germline V and J ends were trimmed by 3 bases and 1 base, with 7 bases remaining between them. The CDR3 DNA sequence: TGTGCCAGCAGCGGGACAGCGAACACTGAAGCTTTCTTT. This translates into CASSGTANTEAFF.

The chain couples TRBV3-1 (or the pseudogene TRBV3-2) to TRBJ1-1; tentatively, D is TRBD1 (5 bases). The germline V gene has CDR1 LGHDT and CDR2 YNNKEL (reference sequence). The length of the CDR3 is 15 residues. V lost 2 bases and J lost 2, with 12 bases in between. This chain's CDR3 is CASSQRVDSNTEAFF. DNA for the CDR3: TGTGCCAGCAGCCAAAGGGTTGACAGTAACACTGAAGCTTTCTTT.

V usage is TRBV7-3 and J usage is TRBJ2-3, with 9 bases identical to TRBD2. The V gene end was trimmed by 3 bases and the J gene end by 0 bases; junction bases not matched to a gene: 10. The CDR3 covers 18 residues. Germline assignment: CDR1 SGHTA and CDR2 FQGTGA. The CDR3 sequence: CASSLGLAGTISTDTQYF. Written as DNA, the CDR3 is TGTGCCAGCAGCTTGGGGCTAGCGGGAACAATTAGCACAGATACGCAGTATTTT.

The chain combines TRBV19 with TRBJ1-5, with no clear D. Germline CDR1 LNHDA, CDR2 SQIVND (reference sequence). CDR3 length: 13 amino acids. The CDR3 loop is CATARQSNQPQHF. The CDR3 coding sequence is TGTGCAACCGCCAGGCAGTCCAATCAGCCCCAGCATTTT. Supplemented by reference TRBV19 and TRBJ1-5, the full variable domain reads DGGITQSPKYLFRKEGQNVTLSCEQNLNHDAMYWYRQDPGQGLRLIYYSQIVNDFQKGDIAEGYSVSREKKESFPLTVTSAQKNPTAFYLCATARQSNQPQHFGDGTRLSIL.

This chain uses TRBV7-2 with TRBJ1-2; D uncertain. CDR3 size: 13 residues. Per the germline V gene, CDR1 is SGHTA and CDR2 is FQGNSA. The V gene lost 5 bases and the J gene lost 5 bases, with 12 bases spanning the gap. The CDR3: CASSPTTKYGYTF. DNA of the CDR3: TGTGCCAGCAGCCCCACAACCAAGTATGGCTACACCTTC.

V and J are TRBV4-3 and TRBJ2-7, with D possibly matching TRBD2 (5 bases). With 0 bases removed from V and 4 bases from J, the gap between germline ends came to 16 bases. Germline values: CDR1 LGHNA, CDR2 YSLEER. The CDR3 loop spans 16 amino acids. The CDR3 bases are TGCGCCAGCAGCCAAGACGGAAGCGGAAGTTTATACGAGCAGTACTTC. Encoded protein: CASSQDGSGSLYEQYF.

This clone occurred a few times. This chain connects TRBV5-1 to TRBJ2-2; no clear D. Trimming stripped 4 bases from V and 1 base from J, with 11 bases between. Germline CDR1 and CDR2: SGHRS and YFSETQ. The CDR3 contains 15 residues. CDR3: CASSLTAQNTGELFF. The CDR3 bases are TGCGCCAGCAGCCTGACGGCCCAGAACACCGGGGAGCTGTTTTTT.

The rearrangement links TRBV28 to TRBJ2-1; no clear D. Per germline, CDR1 MDHEN and CDR2 SYDVKM. Trimming stripped 6 bases from V and 14 bases from J, with 14 bases between. This CDR3 is built from 11 residues. CDR3 DNA: TGTGCCAGCAGAGATATGACCTCAGAGTTCTTC. Its protein is CASRDMTSEFF. Based on the CDR3 plus reference TRBV28 and TRBJ2-1, the full variable domain is DVKVTQSSRYLVKRTGEKVFLECVQDMDHENMFWYRQDPGLGLRLIYFSYDVKMKEKGDIPEGYSVSREKKERFSLILESASTNQTSMYLCASRDMTSEFFGPGTRLTVL.

The rearrangement joins TRBV19 to TRBJ1-3; 11 nucleotides match TRBD1. This CDR3 comprises 16 residues. From germline, CDR1 is LNHDA and CDR2 SQIVND (reference sequence). V trimming: 5 bases; J trimming: 2 bases; junction bases outside the gene matches: 5. The DNA for the CDR3 is TGTGCCAGTAGTTCTTGGGACAGGGGGGCTGGAAACACCATATATTTT. It is translated as CASSSWDRGAGNTIYF.

This clone has a single count. The chain combines TRBV7-2 with TRBJ2-7; 8 bases align to TRBD1. The CDR3 length is 13 residues. Looked up from germline, CDR1 is SGHTA and CDR2 is FQGNSA. After removal of 5 bases from V and 3 bases from J, the junction contained 3 bases not matched to a gene. The CDR3 sequence: CASSQDRDYEQYF. The CDR3 coding sequence is TGTGCCAGCAGCCAGGACAGGGACTACGAGCAGTACTTC.

The J gene is TRBJ1-5, the V gene TRBV3-1 (or the pseudogene TRBV3-2); tentative D call: TRBD1 (6 bases). The CDR3 contains 14 residues. Trimming stripped 4 bases from V and 2 bases from J, with 9 bases between. The germline CDR1 and CDR2 sequences are LGHDT and YNNKEL (reference sequence). The CDR3 DNA follows: TGTGCCAGCAGCCCGGGACAAGGCAATCAGCCCCAGCATTTT. Translation gives CASSPGQGNQPQHF.

The chain couples TRBV30 to TRBJ2-5; maybe TRBD2 (6 bases). Deletions cut 0 bases from V and 1 base from J, with 12 bases between. Germline CDR1 is GTSNPN and CDR2 is SVGIG (reference sequence). The CDR3 has 15 amino acids. Here the CDR3 reads CAWSVHGGRQETQYF. For the CDR3, the DNA is TGTGCCTGGAGTGTACACGGGGGTCGCCAAGAGACCCAGTACTTC.

The V and J genes are TRBV3-1 (or the pseudogene TRBV3-2) and TRBJ1-2; D not resolved. CDR1 and CDR2 from the germline V gene are LGHDT and YNNKEL (reference sequence). This CDR3 is 14 amino acids long. V dropped 1 base and J dropped 2 bases, with 8 bases sitting between them. CDR3 residues: CASSQAAKNYGYTF. CDR3 nucleotide sequence: TGTGCCAGCAGCCAAGCAGCCAAAAACTATGGCTACACCTTC.

V usage is TRBV28 and J usage is TRBJ1-4; a possible D gene is TRBD1 (5 bases). The germline CDR1 and CDR2 sequences are MDHEN and SYDVKM. This CDR3 has 14 amino acids. V gave up 8 bases and J gave up 1 base, with 11 bases separating them. The CDR3 sequence is CASRGGGTNEKLFF. The CDR3 DNA sequence: TGTGCCAGCCGGGGCGGGGGAACTAATGAAAAACTGTTTTTT.

This rearrangement joins TRBV18 to TRBJ1-2; a weak D match, TRBD1 (6 bases). Trimming shortened V by 6 bases and J by 4 bases, and 12 bases separated the two germline ends. CDR3 length: 13 residues. Per the germline V gene, CDR1 is KGHSH and CDR2 is LQKENI. The CDR3 protein is CASSPDRFYGYTF. CDR3 DNA sequence: TGTGCCAGCTCGCCGGACAGATTCTATGGCTACACCTTC.